The 2 T cell receptor beta chains listed next were all sequenced from one sample in a study of patients and donors after allogeneic stem cell transplantation. TCRdb recomputed calls from the RT-PCR reads with MiXCR, one row per CDR3 protein. The table shows about a million distinct CDR3 sequences, with under 20% occurring only once. The sequenced sample was blood, either unsorted or a sorted T cell fraction (not recorded which). These receptors all stem from a human donor who was either an allogeneic HSCT recipient or a stem cell or donor lymphocyte infusion donor (not recorded which). It is not recorded whose cells these are; they may come from a transplant donor.

The chain has TRBV15 and TRBJ1-4, with 8 bases matching TRBD1. This CDR3 comprises 17 residues. Trimming removed 7 bases from V and 0 bases from J; junction bases left unmatched: 10. Germline lookup yields CDR1 LNHNV and CDR2 YYDKDF (reference sequence). Here the CDR3 DNA reads TGTGCCACCACCTCGGACAGGGCGACAACAACTAATGAAAAACTGTTTTTT. Residues: CATTSDRATTTNEKLFF.

V is TRBV20-1 and J is TRBJ2-3; the D gene is possibly TRBD2 (5 bases). The CDR3 runs to 14 residues. V lost 4 bases to trimming and J lost 6 bases, with 17 bases between them. Looked up from germline, CDR1 is DFQATT and CDR2 is SNEGSKA (reference sequence). Here the CDR3 reads CSANTGLARDTQYF. The CDR3 DNA reads TGCAGTGCTAATACCGGACTGGCGCGGGATACGCAGTATTTT.